The entry that follows covers one TCR beta chain sequence. Its specificity is unknown. The data derive from a study of cytomegalovirus exposure and HLA in healthy donors. Study findings and constraints: Diagnosis of cytomegalovirus status made by the classifier reportedly showed high specificity and sensitivity. Presence/absence analysis assumed near-uniform sequencing depth across donors.

The PCR was carried out with 60 Vbeta primers and 13 Jbeta primers. Libraries were prepared by immunoSEQ multiplex PCR; TCRdb keeps only in-frame clonotypes and omits some of them. The sample has roughly 42,000 clones. The clonotype comes from a man aged 30-40 years in good health and CMV-seronegative. Sample: PBMCs.

CDR3 DNA: TGTGCCAGCAGCGGAGCCCGGGGGAACTATGGCTACACCTTC. It translates to CASSGARGNYGYTF. The chain is built from TRBV13 and TRBJ1-2; TRBD1 is a possible D gene (5 bases). Germline CDR1 reads PRHDT; CDR2 reads FYEKMQ (reference sequence). The CDR3 spans 14 residues. Trimming took off 5 bases at V and 2 bases at J, with 12 bases between the two ends.